What follows are 18 T cell receptor beta chains derived from one specimen sequenced in a study of cytomegalovirus exposure and HLA in healthy donors. With 60 Vbeta and 13 Jbeta primers, the PCR was carried out. Using immunoSEQ multiplex PCR, the repertoire was profiled, and TCRdb retains in-frame clones only, with some absent. Of 130,000 to 150,000 clones listed, 73% are singletons. What was sequenced was PBMCs. The receptors originated from a middle-aged woman in good health and CMV-seronegative.

The chain recombines TRBV10-1 with TRBJ2-2; TRBD1 aligns across 7 bases. CDR3 length: 14 residues. Per the germline V gene, CDR1 is WNHNN and CDR2 is SYGVQD (reference sequence). Losses at the gene ends were 4 bases for V and 3 bases for J; bases not matched to a gene: 2. For the CDR3, the DNA is TGCGCCAGCAGTGGAGACAGGGACACCGGGGAGCTGTTTTTT. It translates to CASSGDRDTGELFF.

The V gene is TRBV6-6, the J gene TRBJ1-2; D gene ambiguous. From germline, CDR1 is MNHNY and CDR2 SVGAGI (reference sequence). The ends were cut back, 6 bases at V and 3 bases at J, with 14 bases in the middle. This CDR3 comprises 14 residues. The CDR3 here is CASRGGLGYYGYTF. The CDR3 DNA reads as TGTGCCAGCAGGGGCGGGTTAGGTTACTATGGCTACACCTTC.

The J gene is TRBJ1-5, the V gene TRBV9; a weak D match, TRBD1 (5 bases). The CDR3 is 13 amino acids. Trimming cost V 4 bases and J 6 bases, with 11 bases left between them. Germline V gives CDR1 SGDLS, CDR2 YYNGEE. The CDR3 nucleotides are TGTGCCAGCAGCCCAAAAACAGGTCAGCCCCAGCATTTT. This sequence encodes CASSPKTGQPQHF.

V gene TRBV7-3 combines with J gene TRBJ2-5; 9 bases align to TRBD2. Trimming cost V 1 base and J 5 bases; bases outside gene matches: 5. The CDR3 has 15 residues. Germline V gene lookup returns CDR1 SGHTA and CDR2 FQGTGA. DNA for the CDR3: TGTGCCAGCAGCTTAAAAGGGACTAGCTCCGAGACCCAGTACTTC. This codes for CASSLKGTSSETQYF. The whole variable domain, filled in from reference TRBV7-3 and TRBJ2-5, reads GAGVSQTPSNKVTEKGKYVELRCDPISGHTALYWYRQSLGQGPEFLIYFQGTGAADDSGLPNDRFFAVRPEGSVSTLKIQRTERGDSAVYLCASSLKGTSSETQYFGPGTRLLVL.

J is TRBJ1-4 and V is TRBV4-1, with a weak D call TRBD1 (5 bases). Per germline, CDR1 MGHRA and CDR2 YSYEKL. The CDR3 is 16 residues long. With 2 bases removed from V and 5 bases from J, the gap between germline ends came to 15 bases. The CDR3 protein is CASSQTGTLSNEKLFF. The CDR3 region has the DNA TGCGCCAGCAGCCAAACCGGGACTCTGAGCAATGAAAAACTGTTTTTT.

The rearrangement joins TRBV6-1 to TRBJ2-7; D gene uncertain. The CDR3 has 13 amino acids. Germline lookup yields CDR1 MNHNS and CDR2 SASEGT. V dropped 0 bases and J dropped 9 bases, with 12 bases sitting between them. CDR3 loop: CASSEAERCAQYF. DNA for the CDR3: TGTGCCAGCAGTGAAGCTGAGAGGTGTGCGCAGTACTTC.

The chain combines TRBV4-2 with TRBJ2-1, with D tentatively TRBD2 (6 bases). CDR3 length: 17 residues. The ends were cut back, 0 bases at V and 7 bases at J, with 19 bases in the middle. The germline V gene encodes CDR1 LGHNA and CDR2 YNFKEQ. As DNA, the CDR3 is TGTGCCAGCAGCCAAGAAATCCGGGCCCGGAGGGAGAATGAGCAGTTCTTC. Protein product: CASSQEIRARRENEQFF.

This clone came up once. The V call is TRBV6-6, the J call TRBJ2-1; 11 bases agree with TRBD2. In germline, CDR1 is MNHNY, CDR2 SVGAGI (reference sequence). The CDR3 is 14 residues long. Trimming at V came to 4 bases and at J to 9 bases, leaving 5 bases not matched to a gene. The CDR3 nucleotides read TGTGCCAGCAGTTTAGCGGGGGGGCGGCGTGAGCAGTTCTTC. It codes for CASSLAGGRREQFF.

This chain joins TRBV15 and TRBJ2-1; the D gene is possibly TRBD2 (6 bases). Germline V gene lookup returns CDR1 LNHNV and CDR2 YYDKDF (reference sequence). V lost 6 bases and J lost 5, with 29 bases in between. This CDR3 has 19 residues. The CDR3: CATRLLGLPLRDDDNEQFF. In DNA form, the CDR3 reads TGTGCCACCAGGCTCCTTGGATTGCCGCTGCGGGATGACGACAATGAGCAGTTCTTC.

J is TRBJ1-1 and V is TRBV27; 8 positions match TRBD1. The CDR3 runs to 14 residues. V lost 4 bases to trimming and J lost 4 bases; unmatched junction nucleotides: 5. Germline V gene lookup returns CDR1 MNHEY and CDR2 SMNVEV (reference sequence). DNA for the CDR3: TGTGCCAGCAGTTCGGACAGGGCCGGCACTGAAGCTTTCTTT. This codes for CASSSDRAGTEAFF.

The chain joins TRBV5-1 to TRBJ2-3, with TRBD1 matching over 10 bases. This CDR3 spans 15 amino acids. Per germline, CDR1 SGHRS and CDR2 YFSETQ. J lost 3 bases, V lost 4 bases, and 5 bases had no gene match. The CDR3 DNA reads TGCGCCAGCAGCCCGGGACAGGGGCGGACAGATACGCAGTATTTT. This sequence encodes CASSPGQGRTDTQYF.

CDR3 in DNA: TGTGCCAGCAGTCGGACTAGCGGGGGGAGTTACGAGCAGTACTTC. It is translated as CASSRTSGGSYEQYF. The V and J genes are TRBV2 and TRBJ2-7, with TRBD2 matching 14 bases. CDR3 length: 15 residues. Germline V gene data show CDR1 as SNHLY and CDR2 as FYNNEI. The V gene end was trimmed by 5 bases and the J gene end by 4 bases; junction bases not matched to a gene: 4.

The chain joins TRBV27 to TRBJ2-5, with D perhaps matching TRBD2 (6 bases). The CDR3 loop spans 15 amino acids. V was pared by 5 bases and J by 5 bases, with 18 bases between. Germline CDR1 MNHEY, CDR2 SMNVEV (reference sequence). The CDR3, as DNA: TGTGCCAGCAGTCCGCGGGACTCTCTGGCGGAGACCCAGTACTTC. This codes for CASSPRDSLAETQYF.

This chain links TRBV4-3 with TRBJ2-3; D perhaps matches TRBD2 (6 bases). The CDR3 is made up of 16 amino acids. Trimming pared 0 bases from V and 4 bases from J, leaving 14 bases between. Germline V gives CDR1 LGHNA, CDR2 YSLEER. Written as DNA, the CDR3 is TGCGCCAGCAGCCAAGATGGAGGGACGATGGCAGATACGCAGTATTTT. It yields the protein CASSQDGGTMADTQYF.

This clone came up a few times. The chain employs TRBV29-1 and TRBJ1-1; D is unclear. Germline V gene lookup returns CDR1 SQVTM and CDR2 ANQGSEA. This CDR3 is built from 12 residues. Between the trimmed V and J ends, which lost 6 bases and 3 bases, there was a span of 11 bases. CDR3 bases: TGCAGCGTCCTAGTCCAGCACACTGAAGCTTTCTTT. Translating gives CSVLVQHTEAFF.

The chain recombines TRBV25-1 with TRBJ2-2; D is perhaps TRBD1 (5 bases). CDR1 and CDR2 (germline): MGHDK, SYGVNS. CDR3 size: 14 residues. V was clipped by 10 bases and J by 1 base, with 13 bases between them. The CDR3 coding sequence is TGTGCCACAAAATCACAGGAGAACACCGGGGAGCTGTTTTTT. Its translation is CATKSQENTGELFF.

The chain employs TRBV19 and TRBJ2-6; D remains unclear. This CDR3 contains 14 residues. Germline loops: CDR1 LNHDA, CDR2 SQIVND (reference sequence). Trimming cost V 6 bases and J 3 bases, with 9 bases left between them. CDR3 in DNA: TGTGCCAGTAGCCAATCAGGTGGGGCCAACGTCCTGACTTTC. Its translation: CASSQSGGANVLTF.

Only a few counts were recorded for this clone. The genes are TRBV5-1 and TRBJ1-1; TRBD1 matches at 8 bases. The CDR3 is 16 residues long. The germline V gene has CDR1 SGHRS and CDR2 YFSETQ. The J segment lost 0 bases and the V segment lost 4 bases, leaving 8 bases of the junction unmatched. CDR3 region: CASSLGQGNMNTEAFF. In DNA, the CDR3 is TGCGCCAGCAGCCTAGGACAGGGCAATATGAACACTGAAGCTTTCTTT. The variable domain in full, with the rest retrieved from reference TRBV5-1 and TRBJ1-1, is KAGVTQTPRYLIKTRGQQVTLSCSPISGHRSVSWYQQTPGQGLQFLFEYFSETQRNKGNFPGRFSGRQFSNSRSEMNVSTLELGDSALYLCASSLGQGNMNTEAFFGQGTRLTVV.